These 5 T cell receptor beta chains came from one sample sequenced in a study of T cell repertoires in cytomegalovirus infection. TCRdb ran MiXCR on the reads and lists one entry per CDR3 protein. The table has 230,000 or so distinct CDR3 sequences, approximately 15% seen once. Sequences were obtained from CD8+ T cells from PBMCs. These receptors all come from a human donor in good health (CMV status not recorded). Some clones in this sample may be carry-over from other donors' samples.

This chain connects TRBV5-1 to TRBJ2-2; D is unresolved. CDR1 is SGHRS and CDR2 is YFSETQ in the germline V gene. The CDR3 runs to 15 residues. The germline V and J ends were trimmed by 2 bases and 3 bases, with 11 bases remaining between them. CDR3 nucleotides: TGCGCCAGCAGCTTTGTGGGATTGGACACCGGGGAGCTGTTTTTT. It encodes CASSFVGLDTGELFF.

This chain connects TRBV7-6 to TRBJ2-3, with 10 bases identical to TRBD1. This CDR3 region has 17 residues. Germline trimming cut 2 bases from V and 3 bases from J; bases unmatched to any gene: 8. CDR1 and CDR2 from the germline V gene are SGHVS and FNYEAQ. This CDR3 reads CASSLRGQGVMTDTQYF. The CDR3 DNA sequence: TGTGCCAGCAGCTTACGAGGACAGGGGGTTATGACAGATACGCAGTATTTT.

This clonotype was observed a handful of times. The chain links TRBV7-6 to TRBJ1-4, with 7 bases identical to TRBD1. V trimming: 2 bases; J trimming: 7 bases; junction bases outside the gene matches: 13. The CDR3 is 17 amino acids. Per the germline V gene, CDR1 is SGHVS and CDR2 is FNYEAQ. The CDR3 here is CASSLTGQVIFSEKLFF. CDR3 nucleotides: TGTGCCAGCAGCTTAACCGGACAGGTCATATTTAGTGAAAAACTGTTTTTT.

Worth noting for this clonotype: The conserved phenylalanine or tryptophan is not found at the CDR3 terminus, so this likely reflects a read error. The CDR3 nucleotides read TGTGCCAGCAGCTCGGGACTAGCGGGGGGCGCCCCAAGCTCCTACAATGAGCAGTTCCTC. Amino acid sequence: CASSSGLAGGAPSSYNEQFL. The gene calls are TRBV7-8 and TRBJ2-1, with 15 positions matching TRBD2. J lost 0 bases, V lost 4 bases, and 10 bases had no gene match. CDR3 length: 20 residues. Germline V gene sequence: CDR1 SGHVS, CDR2 FQNEAQ.

This clonotype was recorded a few times. This sequence joins TRBV19 and TRBJ2-6; D might be TRBD1 or TRBD2, each matching 5 bases. The CDR3 is 15 residues long. Germline CDR1 and CDR2: LNHDA and SQIVND (reference sequence). V shed 3 bases and J shed 3 bases, with 9 bases lying between them. CDR3 nucleotide sequence: TGTGCCAGTAGTATCCTGGGGGTTGGGGCCAACGTCCTGACTTTC. Protein product: CASSILGVGANVLTF.